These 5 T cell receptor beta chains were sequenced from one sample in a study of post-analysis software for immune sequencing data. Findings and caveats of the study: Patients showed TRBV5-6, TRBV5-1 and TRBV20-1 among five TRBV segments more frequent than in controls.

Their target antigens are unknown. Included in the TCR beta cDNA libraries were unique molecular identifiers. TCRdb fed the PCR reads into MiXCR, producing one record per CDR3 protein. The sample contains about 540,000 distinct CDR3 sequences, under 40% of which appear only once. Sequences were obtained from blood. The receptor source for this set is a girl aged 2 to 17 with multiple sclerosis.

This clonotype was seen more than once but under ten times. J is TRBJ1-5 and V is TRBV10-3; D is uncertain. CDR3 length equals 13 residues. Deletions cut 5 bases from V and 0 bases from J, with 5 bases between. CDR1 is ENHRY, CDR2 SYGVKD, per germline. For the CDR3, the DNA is TGTGCCATCAGTTTAGCTAGCAATCAGCCCCAGCATTTT. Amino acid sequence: CAISLASNQPQHF.

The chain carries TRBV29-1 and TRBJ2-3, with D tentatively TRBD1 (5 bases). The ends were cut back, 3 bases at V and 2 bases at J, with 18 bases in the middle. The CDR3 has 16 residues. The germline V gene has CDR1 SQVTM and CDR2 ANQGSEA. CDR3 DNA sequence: TGCAGCGTTGACCGAATAACTGACAGTGACACAGATACGCAGTATTTT. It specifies CSVDRITDSDTDTQYF.

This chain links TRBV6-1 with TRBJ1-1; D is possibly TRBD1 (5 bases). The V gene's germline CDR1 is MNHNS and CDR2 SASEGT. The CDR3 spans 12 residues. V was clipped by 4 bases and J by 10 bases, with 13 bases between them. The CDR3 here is CASSGDRWRAFF. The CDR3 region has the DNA TGTGCCAGCAGTGGAGACAGATGGAGAGCTTTCTTT.

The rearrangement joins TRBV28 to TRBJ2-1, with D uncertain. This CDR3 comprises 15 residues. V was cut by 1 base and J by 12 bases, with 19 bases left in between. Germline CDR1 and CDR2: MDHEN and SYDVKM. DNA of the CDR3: TGTGCCAGCAGTTTATTGGGCCTGGCCGATTTGAGGCAGTTCTTC. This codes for CASSLLGLADLRQFF.

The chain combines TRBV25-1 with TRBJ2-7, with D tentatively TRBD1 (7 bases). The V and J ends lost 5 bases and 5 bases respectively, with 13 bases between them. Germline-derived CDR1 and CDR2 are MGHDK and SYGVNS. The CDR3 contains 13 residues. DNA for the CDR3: TGTGCCAGCAGTCCAGGGGGGACCAACGAGCAGTACTTC. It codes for CASSPGGTNEQYF.